Detailed here is one T cell receptor (beta chain). Its antigen is as yet unknown. These data come from a study of CD8 T cells in ankylosing spondylitis. Study-wide findings and caveats: Relatively scarce in peripheral blood, disease-linked clones were CD8+. The authors reported significant enrichment of disease-linked clones in matched ankylosing spondylitis synovial fluid. Roughly eight highly homologous variants formed a TCR beta motif that appeared characteristic of ankylosing spondylitis blood.

TCRdb re-called the 5' RACE reads with MiXCR, one entry per CDR3 protein. Of about 540,000 distinct CDR3 sequences listed, approximately 11% are singletons. This CDR3 contains 14 residues. With 5 bases removed from V and 0 bases from J, the gap between germline ends came to 10 bases. Per germline, CDR1 SGHNT and CDR2 YENEEA. Sequenced material: blood, either unsorted or a sorted T cell fraction (not recorded which). This clonotype originated in a male donor with ankylosing spondylitis. The chain couples TRBV11-3 to TRBJ1-1; TRBD1 might be the D (6 bases). The CDR3 is CASSPGVMNTEAFF. The CDR3 DNA reads as TGTGCCAGCAGCCCAGGGGTCATGAACACTGAAGCTTTCTTT.